This T cell receptor (beta chain) was captured by sequencing in a study of blood T cell repertoires in COVID-19. Study-level information: Sites across the United States, Italy and Spain contributed samples from acute and convalescent COVID-19.

V gave up 2 bases and J gave up 3 bases; unmatched junction bases: 3. This CDR3 contains 16 residues. Germline CDR1 is LGHDT and CDR2 is YNNKEL (reference sequence). Per the authors' pipeline: Nucleated cell number was recorded as an estimate derived from reference gene primer amplification. Generated by immunoSEQ multiplex PCR, the TCRdb table keeps only in-frame clones and is missing some. The V and J calls and clone size were taken over from that table, and D and trimming were inferred from the DNA. Here the sample spans hundreds of thousands of clones, around 90% being singletons. Sequencing was done on a sample of peripheral blood. V gene TRBV3-1 (or the pseudogene TRBV3-2) combines with J gene TRBJ2-3; 12 nucleotides agree with TRBD2. The origin of this receptor is a man in his sixties with COVID-19, enrolled during active disease. The CDR3 region is CASSQLAGGLTDTQYF. The CDR3 DNA follows: TGTGCCAGCAGCCAACTAGCGGGGGGGCTGACAGATACGCAGTATTTT.